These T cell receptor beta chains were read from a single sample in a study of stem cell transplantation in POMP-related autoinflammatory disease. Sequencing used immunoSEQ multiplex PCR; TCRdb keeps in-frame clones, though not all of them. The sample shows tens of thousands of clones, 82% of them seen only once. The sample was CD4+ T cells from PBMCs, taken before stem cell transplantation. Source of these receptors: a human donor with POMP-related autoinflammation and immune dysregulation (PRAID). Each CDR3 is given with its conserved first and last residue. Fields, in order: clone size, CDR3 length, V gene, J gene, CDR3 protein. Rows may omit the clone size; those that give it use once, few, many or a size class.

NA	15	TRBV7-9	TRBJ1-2	CASSLLGGPNYGYTF
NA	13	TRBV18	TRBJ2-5	CASSRDTPGTQYF
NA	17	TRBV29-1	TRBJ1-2	CSVGPRWPTGTRYGYTF
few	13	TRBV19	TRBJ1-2	CASKVGGNYGYTF
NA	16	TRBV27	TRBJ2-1	CASTPRGLAYNNEQFF
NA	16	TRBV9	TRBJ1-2	CASSSSPLGQGYGYTF
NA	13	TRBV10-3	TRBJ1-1	CAIRATGRTEAFF
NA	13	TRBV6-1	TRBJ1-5	CASRTVSNQPQHF
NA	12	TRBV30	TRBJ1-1	CASIKGDTEAFF
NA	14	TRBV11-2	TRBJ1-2	CASSTEGQGMGYTF
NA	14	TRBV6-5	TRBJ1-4	CASSYLRSEGKLFF
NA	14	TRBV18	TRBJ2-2	CASSSGGSTGELFF
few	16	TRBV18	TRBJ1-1	CASSPRTGRMNTEAFF
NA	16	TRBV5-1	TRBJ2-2	CASTPLGGGFTGELFF
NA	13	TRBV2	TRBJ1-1	CASSFQRGTEAFF
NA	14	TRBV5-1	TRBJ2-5	CASSRGGGQETQYF
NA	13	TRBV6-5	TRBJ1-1	CASTDPPGRRAFF
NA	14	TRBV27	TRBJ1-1	CASSLWDRATEAFF
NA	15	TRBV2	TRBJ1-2	CASRWDRGANYGYTF
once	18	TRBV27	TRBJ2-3	CASSLFPGLAASTDTQYF
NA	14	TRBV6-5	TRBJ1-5	CASSPTSGRQPQHF
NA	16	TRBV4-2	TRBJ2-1	CASSQRLAGGDNEQFF
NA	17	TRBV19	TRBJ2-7	CASSISHTLTNPYEQYF